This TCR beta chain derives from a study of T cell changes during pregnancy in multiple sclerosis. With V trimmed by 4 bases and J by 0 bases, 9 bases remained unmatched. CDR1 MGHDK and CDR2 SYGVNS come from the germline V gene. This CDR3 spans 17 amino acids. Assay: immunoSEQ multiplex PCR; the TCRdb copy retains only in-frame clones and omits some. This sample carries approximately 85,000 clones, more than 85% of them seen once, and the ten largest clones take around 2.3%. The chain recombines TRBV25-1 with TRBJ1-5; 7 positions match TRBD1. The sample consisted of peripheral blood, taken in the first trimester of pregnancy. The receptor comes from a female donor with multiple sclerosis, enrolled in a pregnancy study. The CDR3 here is CASSGDWTGYSNQPQHF. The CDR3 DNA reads TGTGCCAGCAGTGGGGACTGGACAGGTTATAGCAATCAGCCCCAGCATTTT.